The 19 T cell receptor beta chains listed next were all sequenced from one sample in a study of cytomegalovirus exposure and HLA in healthy donors. The PCR employed 60 Vbeta primers together with 13 Jbeta primers. The method was immunoSEQ multiplex PCR; TCRdb's version includes in-frame clones alone and lacks a portion of them. In the table there are roughly 190,000 clones, approximately 77% of which are singletons. The sample taken for sequencing was PBMCs. These receptor sequences come from a man in his forties in good health and CMV-seropositive.

CDR3 sequence: CASEIHRTSGAYEQYF. The CDR3 coding sequence is TGTGCCAGCGAAATCCACCGCACTAGCGGAGCCTACGAGCAGTACTTC. The chain uses TRBV21-1 and TRBJ2-7; the table gives TRBD2 as D, unverified against the DNA. TRBV21-1 is given as a pseudogene. The CDR3 loop spans 16 amino acids.

The V and J genes are TRBV21-1 and TRBJ2-7; no check of the table's D call, TRBD2, against the DNA was made. TRBV21-1 is listed as a pseudogene. The CDR3 is made up of 17 amino acids. The CDR3 coding sequence is TGTGCCAGCAGCAATTCGGGACTAGCGGGTAGCTCCTACGAGCAGTACTTC. Its translation is CASSNSGLAGSSYEQYF.

With respect to this clone: This CDR3 fails to terminate in the conserved phenylalanine or tryptophan, so it likely reflects a read error. The DNA is left out, because the CDR3 cannot be placed on it with certainty; the CDR3 is given as TCRdb lists it. The chain has TRBV6-6 and TRBJ1-4; TRBD1 reflects the table's D call only, with no check against the DNA. Looked up from germline, CDR1 is MNHNY and CDR2 is SVGAGI (reference sequence). The CDR3 has 10 residues if both end residues are counted. The CDR3: CASSRWTGLV.

This rearrangement joins TRBV4-1 to TRBJ2-5; no clear D gene. Germline lookup yields CDR1 MGHRA and CDR2 YSYEKL. V gave up 0 bases and J gave up 5 bases, with 7 bases separating them. The CDR3 extends over 13 amino acids. The CDR3 bases are TGCGCCAGCAGCCAAGAATCCGGGGAGACCCAGTACTTC. This gives the protein CASSQESGETQYF.

The rearrangement links TRBV6-6 to TRBJ1-6; 9 bases are shared with TRBD1. Trimming at V came to 6 bases and at J to 5 bases, leaving 5 bases not matched to a gene. CDR3 length equals 15 residues. Germline loops: CDR1 MNHNY, CDR2 SVGAGI (reference sequence). The CDR3 nucleotides are TGTGCCAGCAGGAGACAGGGGGTAGATAATTCACCCCTCCACTTT. This translates into CASRRQGVDNSPLHF.

There are a few counts of this clone. V usage is TRBV10-3 and J usage is TRBJ2-5; 7 nucleotides align to TRBD2. The CDR3 runs to 15 residues. V shed 0 bases, J shed 2 bases, and the junction held 3 bases outside the gene matches. CDR1 and CDR2 from the germline V gene are ENHRY and SYGVKD. This CDR3 is CAISESGGGQETQYF. The DNA for the CDR3 is TGTGCCATCAGTGAGTCTGGGGGGGGTCAAGAGACCCAGTACTTC.

V and J are TRBV28 and TRBJ1-6; perhaps TRBD1 as D (5 bases). CDR1 MDHEN and CDR2 SYDVKM come from the germline V gene. V was clipped by 5 bases and J by 8 bases, with 10 bases between them. The length of the CDR3 is 13 residues. CDR3 loop: CASSPGGDSPLHF. The CDR3 bases are TGTGCCAGCAGTCCGGGGGGGGATTCACCCCTCCACTTT.

The rearrangement joins TRBV5-6 to TRBJ1-2; TRBD1 might be the D (5 bases). The length of the CDR3 is 17 residues. The ends were cut back, 1 base at V and 5 bases at J, with 21 bases in the middle. Per the germline V gene, CDR1 is SGHDT and CDR2 is YYEEEE. In DNA form, the CDR3 reads TGTGCCAGCAGCTTGTCGCAGGGTTTTGTTGATTTTTATGGCTACACCTTC. It encodes CASSLSQGFVDFYGYTF. Based on the CDR3 plus reference TRBV5-6 and TRBJ1-2, the full variable domain is DAGVTQSPTHLIKTRGQQVTLRCSPKSGHDTVSWYQQALGQGPQFIFQYYEEEERQRGNFPDRFSGHQFPNYSSELNVNALLLGDSALYLCASSLSQGFVDFYGYTFGSGTRLTVV.

This clone is a singleton in its sample. The chain employs TRBV19 and TRBJ1-5; 7 nucleotides match TRBD1. There are 15 residues in the CDR3. The V and J ends lost 5 bases and 1 base, in that order; junction bases with no gene match: 5. Germline assignment: CDR1 LNHDA and CDR2 SQIVND (reference sequence). In DNA form, the CDR3 reads TGTGCCAGTAGTCCAGGGGGATTGAGCAATCAGCCCCAGCATTTT. It is translated as CASSPGGLSNQPQHF.

V gene TRBV7-7 combines with J gene TRBJ2-1, with a possible D match to TRBD1 (6 bases). V was clipped by 0 bases and J by 13 bases, with 13 bases between them. CDR1 is SSHAT, CDR2 FNYEAQ, per germline (reference sequence). The CDR3 runs to 13 residues. The CDR3 DNA reads TGTGCCAGCAGCTTAGCCAGGGACACCCTTCAGTTCTTC. Translation: CASSLARDTLQFF. Complete variable domain (other parts from reference TRBV7-7 and TRBJ2-1): GAGVSQSPRYKVTKRGQDVTLRCDPISSHATLYWYQQALGQGPEFLTYFNYEAQPDKSGLPSDRFSAERPEGSISTLTIQRTEQRDSAMYRCASSLARDTLQFFGPGTRLTVL.

The J gene is TRBJ2-3, the V gene TRBV6-6, with D perhaps matching TRBD2 (7 bases). The V gene's germline CDR1 is MNHNY and CDR2 SVGAGI (reference sequence). This CDR3 contains 14 residues. Deletions cut 6 bases from V and 6 bases from J, with 16 bases between. The CDR3 sequence: CASSSRGAVDTQYF. The CDR3 coding sequence is TGTGCCAGCAGCTCCCGGGGGGCCGTCGATACGCAGTATTTT.

As concerns this clone: This specimen includes other DNA sequences encoding the same CDR3. This sequence joins TRBV6-5 and TRBJ2-7; 8 bases line up with TRBD2. Trimming at V came to 2 bases and at J to 1 base, leaving 4 bases not matched to a gene. Germline V CDR1 and CDR2: MNHEY, SVGAGI. The CDR3 length is 15 residues. In nucleotides, the CDR3 is TGTGCCAGCAGTTACGGGGCGGGAGGATCCTACGAGCAGTACTTC. It codes for CASSYGAGGSYEQYF.

The chain employs TRBV28 and TRBJ2-1; 9 nucleotides align to TRBD2. With V trimmed by 4 bases and J by 9 bases, 7 bases remained unmatched. CDR3 length: 14 residues. CDR1 is MDHEN and CDR2 is SYDVKM in the germline V gene. The CDR3 sequence: CASSWTSDLGEQFF. The CDR3 DNA is TGTGCCAGCAGTTGGACTAGCGACTTGGGTGAGCAGTTCTTC.

This rearrangement joins TRBV7-8 to TRBJ2-2, with 7 positions matching TRBD1. Germline assignment: CDR1 SGHVS and CDR2 FQNEAQ. This CDR3 is built from 15 residues. Trimming removed 5 bases from V and 7 bases from J; junction bases left unmatched: 10. CDR3 sequence reads: CASSRDRATIGELFF. In nucleotides, the CDR3 is TGTGCCAGCAGCCGCGACAGGGCCACAATCGGGGAGCTGTTTTTT.

This chain connects TRBV6-1 to TRBJ2-7; D is possibly TRBD2 (6 bases). The germline V and J ends were trimmed by 5 bases and 9 bases, with 11 bases remaining between them. This CDR3 comprises 11 residues. Germline assignment: CDR1 MNHNS and CDR2 SASEGT. For the CDR3, the DNA is TGTGCCAGCAGTTCCCAGGGAGGGCAGTACTTC. As protein: CASSSQGGQYF.

V gene TRBV19 combines with J gene TRBJ1-6, with D hard to call. Looked up from germline, CDR1 is LNHDA and CDR2 is SQIVND (reference sequence). V lost 4 bases to trimming and J lost 4 bases, with 11 bases between them. The CDR3 has 15 amino acids. In DNA, the CDR3 is TGTGCCAGTAGTAAGTTGGCAGGTTATAATTCACCCCTCCACTTT. Translated: CASSKLAGYNSPLHF.

The chain recombines TRBV5-1 with TRBJ2-5; TRBD2 matches 10 bases. This CDR3 comprises 16 residues. Germline CDR1 reads SGHRS; CDR2 reads YFSETQ. The V and J ends lost 0 bases and 1 base, in that order; junction bases with no gene match: 3. CDR3 in amino acids: CASSLVRTSGQETQYF. DNA of the CDR3: TGCGCCAGCAGCTTGGTCCGGACTAGCGGCCAAGAGACCCAGTACTTC.

The gene calls are TRBV7-3 and TRBJ2-5; D not resolved. V was clipped by 5 bases and J by 0 bases, with 16 bases between them. From germline, CDR1 is SGHTA and CDR2 FQGTGA. This CDR3 has 16 residues. The CDR3 is CASSLNSLKNQETQYF. CDR3 coding DNA: TGTGCCAGCAGCCTTAATTCCCTTAAAAACCAAGAGACCCAGTACTTC.

The CDR3 DNA reads TGTGCCAGCAGCTCCCCCCCGACAGATTATGGCTACACCTTC. Encoded protein: CASSSPPTDYGYTF. V gene TRBV7-2 combines with J gene TRBJ1-2; weak D call: TRBD1 (5 bases). This CDR3 has 14 amino acids. The germline V and J ends were trimmed by 4 bases and 5 bases, with 14 bases remaining between them. Germline values: CDR1 SGHTA, CDR2 FQGNSA.